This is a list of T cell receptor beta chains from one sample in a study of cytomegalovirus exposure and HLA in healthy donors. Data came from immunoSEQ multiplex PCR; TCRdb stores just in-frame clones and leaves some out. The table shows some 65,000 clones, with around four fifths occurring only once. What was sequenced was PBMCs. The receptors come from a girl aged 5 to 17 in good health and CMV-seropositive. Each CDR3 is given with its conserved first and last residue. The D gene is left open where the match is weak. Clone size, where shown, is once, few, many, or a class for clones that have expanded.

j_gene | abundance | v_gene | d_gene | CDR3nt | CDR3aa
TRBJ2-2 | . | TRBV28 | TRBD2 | TGTGCCAGCAGTTCATGGAACCTAGCGGGAGGGCCCGGGGAGCTGTTTTTT | CASSSWNLAGGPGELFF
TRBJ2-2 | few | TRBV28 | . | TGTGCCAGCAGTGATACAGGGGCTGCGGGGACCGGGGAGCTGTTTTTT | CASSDTGAAGTGELFF
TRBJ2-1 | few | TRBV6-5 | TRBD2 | TGTGCCAGCGGGGGACTAGCGGACCACAATGAGCAGTTCTTC | CASGGLADHNEQFF
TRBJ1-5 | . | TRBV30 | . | TGTGCCTGGAGTGTACGAGAAAATCAGCCCCAGCATTTT | CAWSVRENQPQHF
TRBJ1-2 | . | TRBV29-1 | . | TGCAGCGTTGTTTTCTGGGAAGGGAGTTATGGCTACACCTTC | CSVVFWEGSYGYTF
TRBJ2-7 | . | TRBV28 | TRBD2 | TGTGCCAGCAGTCTAGGACTAGCGAGATCCTACGAGCAGTACTTC | CASSLGLARSYEQYF
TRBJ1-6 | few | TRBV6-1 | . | TGTGCCAGCAGTGTCCAGACTGTACCCCTCCACTTT | CASSVQTVPLHF
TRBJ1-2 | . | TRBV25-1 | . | TGTGCCAGCAGTGAATTCTTCGGCGGCGGGGACGTCGGCTACACCTTC | CASSEFFGGGDVGYTF
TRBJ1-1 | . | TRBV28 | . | TGTGCCAGCAGCCCTGGACAGACGAACACTGAAGCTTTCTTT | CASSPGQTNTEAFF
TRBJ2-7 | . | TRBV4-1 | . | TGCGCCAGCAGCCAAGAACCTCAGGCCAGCCGCTACGAGCAGTACTTC | CASSQEPQASRYEQYF
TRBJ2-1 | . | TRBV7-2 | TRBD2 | TGTGCCAGCAGTTCTAGGGGGGCTAGCGGGACTTATGAGCAGTTCTTC | CASSSRGASGTYEQFF
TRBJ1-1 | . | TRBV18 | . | TGTGCCAGCTCACTACAGGCCTCAGTTGAAGCTTTCTTT | CASSLQASVEAFF
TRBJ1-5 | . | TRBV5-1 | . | TGCGCCAGCAGCTTGGGTGGGTTGGGGGGTAATCAGCCCCAGCATTTT | CASSLGGLGGNQPQHF
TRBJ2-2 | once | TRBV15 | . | TGTGCCACCAGCCGCGATCGGGCCGGGGAGCTGTTTTTT | CATSRDRAGELFF
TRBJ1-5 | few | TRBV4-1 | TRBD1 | TGCGCCAGCAGCCAAGAAGGGGGCAGCGTCAATCAGCCCCAGCATTTT | CASSQEGGSVNQPQHF